Sequencing of this T cell receptor (beta chain) was carried out in a study of T cell responses to AZD1222 COVID-19 vaccine. Study results and caveats: In a largely white British group with more females than males, clonal diversity was possibly underestimated.

Data came from immunoSEQ multiplex PCR; TCRdb stores just in-frame clones and leaves some out. This table has around 130,000 clones, 75% to 95% appearing once. This CDR3 region has 14 residues. J lost 2 bases, V lost 2 bases, and 2 bases had no gene match. Germline loops: CDR1 SGHDT, CDR2 YYEEEE. About this clone itself: Its antigen is unknown.

This sequence originates from an adult who received the MenACWY meningococcal vaccine as a control. The gene calls are TRBV5-6 and TRBJ2-5; TRBD2 matches 8 bases. This specimen was peripheral blood, taken 28 days after the second dose of the MenACWY control vaccine. The CDR3 spells CASSFTSGQETQYF. DNA for the CDR3: TGTGCCAGCAGCTTCACTAGCGGACAAGAGACCCAGTACTTC.